What follows are 5 T cell receptor beta chains derived from one specimen sequenced in a study of cytomegalovirus exposure and HLA in healthy donors. Use of 60 Vbeta and 13 Jbeta primers characterized the PCR. Libraries were prepared by immunoSEQ multiplex PCR; TCRdb keeps only in-frame clonotypes and omits some of them. The data contain 150,000 to 180,000 clones, roughly 79% of them singletons. The sequenced sample was PBMCs. These receptors all stem from a man aged 18 to 35 in good health and CMV-seronegative.

This rearrangement joins TRBV5-1 to TRBJ2-7, with 10 positions matching TRBD1. Trimming took 4 bases from V and 5 from J; bases not matched to a gene: 12. The CDR3 length is 16 residues. Germline V gene lookup returns CDR1 SGHRS and CDR2 YFSETQ. The CDR3 reads CASSPGLGQGRNEQYV. The CDR3 DNA is TGCGCCAGCAGCCCGGGCTTGGGACAGGGGAGGAACGAGCAGTACGTC.

The DNA of the CDR3 is TGTGCCAGCAGTCCGGGGGGATATGGCTACACCTTC. Its protein product is CASSPGGYGYTF. The gene calls are TRBV27 and TRBJ1-2, with a possible D match to TRBD1 (5 bases). CDR1 is MNHEY and CDR2 is SMNVEV in the germline V gene (reference sequence). The CDR3 runs 12 residues. The V gene lost 5 bases and the J gene lost 5 bases, with 9 bases spanning the gap.

This CDR3 is CASSLRASGAYNEQFF. DNA for the CDR3: TGTGCCAGCAGCTTACGGGCTAGCGGTGCCTACAATGAGCAGTTCTTC. This chain connects TRBV7-9 to TRBJ2-1; 7 bases fit TRBD2. The CDR3 spans 16 residues. Germline V gene lookup returns CDR1 SEHNR and CDR2 FQNEAQ (reference sequence). V was pared by 2 bases and J by 2 bases, with 6 bases of the junction left unmatched.

The V and J genes are TRBV19 and TRBJ1-1, with 8 bases aligning to TRBD1. The CDR3 covers 14 residues. After removal of 5 bases from V and 7 bases from J, the junction contained 9 bases not matched to a gene. Germline assignment: CDR1 LNHDA and CDR2 SQIVND (reference sequence). In DNA form, the CDR3 reads TGTGCCAGTAGTGCCCTCCACGGACAGGGTGAAGCTTTCTTT. Protein product: CASSALHGQGEAFF.

The V and J genes are TRBV10-3 and TRBJ2-1; D is possibly TRBD2 (6 bases). V lost 10 bases and J 7 bases, leaving 20 bases between the germline ends. In germline, CDR1 is ENHRY, CDR2 SYGVKD. The CDR3 runs to 14 residues. The CDR3 is CATGQSGDENEQFF. DNA of the CDR3: TGTGCCACCGGGCAATCGGGGGATGAAAATGAGCAGTTCTTC.